These 4 T cell receptor beta chains originate from one sample sequenced in a study of cytomegalovirus exposure and HLA in healthy donors. The PCR ran on 60 Vbeta and 13 Jbeta primers. Here immunoSEQ multiplex PCR was the method, and the copy in TCRdb shows in-frame clones only, minus some. The sample includes under 200,000 clones, around 80% of them seen just once. The material sequenced was PBMCs. All receptors derive from a human donor in good health.

The genes are TRBV9 and TRBJ2-2; TRBD1 agrees at 10 bases. Looked up from germline, CDR1 is SGDLS and CDR2 is YYNGEE. This CDR3 contains 16 residues. The J segment lost 6 bases and the V segment lost 1 base, leaving 6 bases of the junction unmatched. The CDR3 sequence: CASSVRQGARAGELFF. DNA of the CDR3: TGTGCCAGCAGCGTAAGACAGGGGGCACGCGCCGGGGAGCTGTTTTTT.

The gene calls are TRBV7-3 and TRBJ2-7; 7 positions agree with TRBD1. This CDR3 has 14 amino acids. Germline V gene data show CDR1 as SGHTA and CDR2 as FQGTGA. The ends lost 2 bases at V and 3 bases at J; junction bases unmatched: 4. The CDR3 is CASSLGQAGYEQYF. The CDR3 DNA sequence: TGTGCCAGCAGCTTAGGACAGGCGGGCTACGAGCAGTACTTC.

V and J are TRBV29-1 and TRBJ1-1, with TRBD1 matching over 7 bases. V dropped 4 bases and J dropped 0; count of bases not matched to a gene: 5. Germline V gene sequence: CDR1 SQVTM, CDR2 ANQGSEA. CDR3 size: 14 residues. Written as DNA, the CDR3 is TGCAGCGTTGGTCCGGGACAGATGAACACTGAAGCTTTCTTT. Translating it yields CSVGPGQMNTEAFF. Using reference TRBV29-1 and TRBJ1-1 for the parts outside the CDR3, the full variable domain is SAVISQKPSRDICQRGTSLTIQCQVDSQVTMMFWYRQQPGQSLTLIATANQGSEATYESGFVIDKFPISRPNLTFSTLTVSNMSPEDSSIYLCSVGPGQMNTEAFFGQGTRLTVV.

The chain joins TRBV6-1 to TRBJ1-4; possible D gene TRBD1, 6 bases. Trimming stripped 2 bases from V and 3 bases from J, with 10 bases between. This CDR3 contains 15 residues. Germline V gene sequence: CDR1 MNHNS, CDR2 SASEGT. CDR3 sequence reads: CASSETQGSNEKLFF. The CDR3 coding sequence is TGTGCCAGCAGTGAAACACAGGGATCTAATGAAAAACTGTTTTTT.